Only one count was recorded for the clone carrying this T cell receptor (beta chain). Its antigen remains unidentified. This specimen belongs to a study of vaccination effects on CD4 cells after COVID-19. Trimming cost V 4 bases and J 4 bases; bases outside gene matches: 4. The CDR3 runs to 14 residues. From germline, CDR1 is SGHTS and CDR2 YDEGEE. The repertoire was sequenced with immunoSEQ multiplex PCR; TCRdb's copy has only in-frame clones and lacks some. Among 35,000 to 45,000 clones listed, less than 85% were seen once. Scientists isolated CD4+ T cells after a roughly 9-day culture period ended. PCR-confirmed SARS-CoV-2 infection occurred in the person between March and December 2020. Either the mRNA-1273 or the BNT162b2 vaccine was given to participants as two doses.

Sample: CD4+ T cells from PBMCs cultured without peptide, taken after COVID-19 vaccination. The genes are TRBV5-8 and TRBJ2-5, with 10 bases that match TRBD1. The receptor comes from a human donor who had a prior SARS-CoV-2 infection. The CDR3 sequence is CASSTRDRGETQYF. The CDR3, as DNA: TGTGCCAGCAGCACCCGGGACAGGGGAGAGACCCAGTACTTC.